This T cell receptor (beta chain) was sequenced for a study of blood T cell repertoires in COVID-19 (dated by TCRdb to about 2020). Regarding the complete study: Samples from collaborators originated in the United States, Italy and Spain and spanned both the acute and convalescent phases of COVID-19. The material from the prospective study consisted of cDNA or gDNA derived from T cells, B-cell-depleted T cells, or PBMCs. Subjects who had been exposed to COVID-19, were actively infected with it, or had recovered from it provided the deeply sampled blood TCRbeta repertoires that made up the dataset. The repertoires were released in a freely available public database intended as a resource for research on the immune response to SARS-CoV-2. The samples were drawn from the first 160 participants of the ongoing ImmuneRACE study and from 950 to 1,500 subjects provided by 6 global collaborators. A de-identified subject ID, COVID-19 status, age in years and sex were almost always included in the sample metadata. Where available, HLA class I and class II types were obtained from metadata supplied by the sample provider rather than from assay-based typing. Study-level results and caveats: The amount of clinical and demographic metadata varied by source and participant and was provided uncurated.

Participants in the prospective study were enrolled through a virtual design, were aged about 18 to 90 years, and lived in roughly 24 United States geographic areas. In the prospective study, participants were assigned to cohorts based on the clinical history participants reported in a screening survey and a study questionnaire. Recovered participants in ImmuneRACE Cohort 3 were defined as having two consecutive negative NP/OP PCR tests, clearance from a healthcare professional, or resolution of symptoms. In the prospective study, mobile phlebotomists collected whole blood, serum and a nasopharyngeal or oropharyngeal swab from each participant. Participants in the prospective study had the option to provide additional blood draws and questionnaires over an approximately 2-month period. Prospective study blood samples were shipped either frozen or at room temperature before DNA extraction. Worth noting for this clone: No antigen is known for it. The sample holds no much larger clone one base away, and base qualities are not on file.

Cut back by 2 bases and 0 bases, the V and J ends lie 10 bases apart. CDR1 KGHSH and CDR2 LQKENI are derived from the germline V gene. Counted from cysteine to phenylalanine, this CDR3 has 15 amino acids. Of the read, only the CDR3 DNA is kept; its 45 bases are in frame from base 1. The immunoSEQ Assay, a bias-controlled multiplex PCR, was used to amplify TCRbeta CDR3 regions from genomic DNA. In the authors' own workflow: Within the assay, amplification of reference gene primers was used to estimate how many nucleated cells each sample contained. To quantify the absolute abundance of each unique TCRbeta CDR3 rearrangement, sequence reads were collapsed and filtered. For each sample, productive Simpson clonality was calculated by taking the square root of Simpson's diversity index across productive rearrangements. Here the immuneACCESS table is served through TCRdb, limited to in-frame sequences with V and J called. Missing clones are a known gap in these copies; in checked studies unresolved V genes cover under half, and the rest lacks a known reason. V and J calls and clone size are given by that table; D and trimming were obtained from the DNA. The sample table lists approximately 380,000 clones, roughly 91% of them with a count of one. The ten biggest clones cover more than 0.95% of the sample.

The sequencing input was PBMCs or T cells enriched from blood (not recorded which). Rearrangement joined TRBV18 to TRBJ1-1, with a tentative D gene TRBD1 over 6 matching bases. The sequence was collected from a woman aged 18-29 years who had recovered from COVID-19. The encoded CDR3 is CASSPAQGLNTEAFF. The DNA sequence is as follows: TGTGCCAGCTCACCAGCACAGGGCTTGAACACTGAAGCTTTCTTT. Outside the CDR3, residues come from the reference TRBV18 and TRBJ1-1 proteins, so the full variable domain is: NAGVMQNPRHLVRRRGQEARLRCSPMKGHSHVYWYRQLPEEGLKFMVYLQKENIIDESGMPKERFSAEFPKEGPSILRIQQVVRGDSAAYFCASSPAQGLNTEAFFGQGTRLTVV.